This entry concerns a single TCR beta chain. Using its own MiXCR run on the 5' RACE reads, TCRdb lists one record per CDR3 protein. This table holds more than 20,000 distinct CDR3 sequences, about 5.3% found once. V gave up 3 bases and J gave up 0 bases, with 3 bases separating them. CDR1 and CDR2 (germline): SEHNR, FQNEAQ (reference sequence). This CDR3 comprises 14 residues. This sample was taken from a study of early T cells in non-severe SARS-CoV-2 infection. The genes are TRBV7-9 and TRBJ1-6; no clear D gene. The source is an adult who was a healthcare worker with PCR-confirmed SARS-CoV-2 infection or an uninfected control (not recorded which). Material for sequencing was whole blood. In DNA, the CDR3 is TGTGCCAGCAGCTTGGGCTCCTATAATTCACCCCTCCACTTT. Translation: CASSLGSYNSPLHF. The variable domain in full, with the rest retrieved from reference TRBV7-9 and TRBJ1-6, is DTGVSQNPRHKITKRGQNVTFRCDPISEHNRLYWYRQTLGQGPEFLTYFQNEAQLEKSRLLSDRFSAERPKGSFSTLEIQRTEQGDSAMYLCASSLGSYNSPLHFGNGTRLTVT.